This T cell receptor (beta chain) originates from a study of blood T cell repertoires in COVID-19. Study-level background: T cells, B-cell-depleted T cells, or PBMCs provided the cDNA or gDNA that served as material.

Study processing details: By means of reference gene primer amplification, nucleated cell counts were estimated. This table comes from immunoSEQ multiplex PCR, and its TCRdb copy is limited to in-frame clones, with some not included. V, J and clone size are those of that table, while D and trimming were read from the DNA. This sample yields some 190,000 clones, of which approximately 86% are seen a single time; approximately 1.1% belongs to the top ten. This CDR3 has 14 residues. From germline, CDR1 is KGHSH and CDR2 LQKENI. Deletions cut 1 base from V and 0 bases from J, with 4 bases between. The chain employs TRBV18 and TRBJ1-3; D is unresolved. The sample comprised peripheral blood. The receptor was derived from a man aged 25 to 45 with acute or convalescent COVID-19. As DNA, the CDR3 is TGTGCCAGCTCACCACAGAGCTCTGGAAACACCATATATTTT. This gives the protein CASSPQSSGNTIYF.